Each of the 5 T cell receptor beta chains below was sequenced from the same sample in a study of shared clonotypes between healthy human individuals. CD45RO-negative, CCR7-selected cells formed the naive CD8 fraction, which excluded terminally differentiated effector memory CD45RA+ cells. Sequencing used immunoSEQ multiplex PCR; TCRdb keeps in-frame clones, though not all of them. The top ten hold 1.2% of the sample, which has 1.5 million to 2.5 million clones, approximately 94% seen once. The material sequenced was naive CD8+ T cells sorted from blood. The receptor set was obtained from a man aged 18 to 29 in good health.

The chain employs TRBV12-5 and TRBJ2-5, with D perhaps matching TRBD1 or TRBD2 (5 bases each). V gave up 0 bases and J gave up 1 base, with 18 bases separating them. Looked up from germline, CDR1 is LGHNT and CDR2 is FRNRAP. The CDR3 covers 18 residues. The CDR3 protein is CASGLVPPGADSQETQYF. CDR3 in DNA: TGTGCTAGTGGTTTGGTACCCCCCGGGGCAGACTCCCAAGAGACCCAGTACTTC.

This chain connects TRBV30 to TRBJ2-5; D gene ambiguous. The better agreement between TRBJ2-7 and the DNA end casts doubt on the J call. Germline V CDR1 and CDR2: GTSNPN, SVGIG (reference sequence). The CDR3 loop spans 12 amino acids. The CDR3 loop reads CAWSGGPYEQYF. The CDR3 DNA sequence: TGTGCCTGGTCTGGCGGACCCTACGAGCAGTACTTC.

CDR3 protein: CASSLVLWGIEQYF. In DNA form, the CDR3 reads TGTGCCAGCAGCTTAGTATTATGGGGCATCGAGCAGTACTTC. The rearrangement links TRBV11-2 to TRBJ2-7, with D perhaps TRBD1 (5 bases). Germline V CDR1 and CDR2: SGHAT, FQNNGV. CDR3 size: 14 residues. Trimming pared 1 base from V and 6 bases from J, leaving 13 bases between.

To note about this clone: Other DNA sequences in the sample encode the same CDR3. The chain is built from TRBV27 and TRBJ1-2, with D maybe TRBD1 (5 bases). Germline CDR1 and CDR2: MNHEY and SMNVEV (reference sequence). The CDR3 loop spans 14 amino acids. V gave up 5 bases and J gave up 3 bases, with 13 bases separating them. Here the CDR3 DNA reads TGTGCCAGCAGTCTCTCGGGGGACGACTATGGCTACACCTTC. Its protein product is CASSLSGDDYGYTF.

The gene calls are TRBV6-1 and TRBJ1-1, with D uncertain. Germline CDR1 is MNHNS and CDR2 is SASEGT. V was trimmed by 8 bases and J by 0 bases, leaving 10 bases between them. The CDR3 sequence is 13 residues long. For the CDR3, the DNA is TGTGCCAGCGAACCAATGGTGAACACTGAAGCTTTCTTT. This encodes CASEPMVNTEAFF.